The rows below give T cell receptor beta chains drawn from one sample of a study of CD8+ T cells in alopecia areata. The assay was immunoSEQ multiplex PCR, and TCRdb's table has in-frame clones only and misses some. The data show about 200,000 clones, nearly 60% seen once. This specimen was CD4+ T cells sorted from blood, taken at week 24, from a patient treated with tofacitinib. Source of these receptors: a human donor with alopecia areata. The CDR3 runs from the conserved cysteine through the conserved F or W. The D gene is left open where the match is weak. Some rows have no size entry. The others give once, few or many, or a class for an expanded clone.

>TRBJ2-5|TRBV4-3|few|TRBD2
CASSQEPSGREETQYF
TGCGCCAGCAGCCAAGAGCCTAGCGGGAGGGAAGAGACCCAGTACTTC
>TRBJ1-2|TRBV28|NA|NA
CASSLPNRGYTF
TGTGCCAGCAGTTTACCCAACAGGGGCTACACCTTC
>TRBJ2-7|TRBV29-1|NA|NA
CSVRGRASYEQYF
TGCAGCGTGCGGGGCAGGGCCTCCTACGAGCAGTACTTC
>TRBJ1-1|TRBV7-2|few|TRBD1
CASNPHRGFSEAFF
TGTGCCAGCAACCCGCACAGGGGTTTTAGTGAAGCTTTCTTT
>TRBJ2-5|TRBV5-4|NA|NA
CASSSRRETQYF
TGTGCCAGCAGCTCCCGCCGTGAGACCCAGTACTTC
>TRBJ1-1|TRBV29-1|NA|TRBD1
CSVLGGGSVTEAFF
TGCAGCGTTTTAGGGGGCGGGTCGGTCACTGAAGCTTTCTTT
>TRBJ2-1|TRBV2|NA|NA
CASSTRGLTSYNEQFF
TGTGCCAGCAGTACTCGTGGGCTAACCTCCTACAATGAGCAGTTCTTC
>TRBJ1-1|TRBV6-5|NA|NA
CASSSPGILGLGEAFF
TGTGCCAGCAGTTCACCCGGGATTCTCGGTCTAGGCGAAGCTTTCTTT
>TRBJ1-4|TRBV30|few|TRBD1
CAWAEGTGFEKLFF
TGTGCCTGGGCCGAGGGGACAGGCTTTGAAAAACTGTTTTTT
>TRBJ2-7|TRBV5-1|NA|TRBD2
CASSPSGPYEQYF
TGCGCCAGCAGTCCTAGCGGCCCCTACGAGCAGTACTTC
>TRBJ2-1|TRBV4-1|NA|NA
CASSLGGASTYNEQFF
TGCGCCAGCAGCCTTGGAGGGGCGAGCACCTACAATGAGCAGTTCTTC
>TRBJ2-5|TRBV28|few|NA
CATQVRETQYF
TGTGCCACCCAGGTGCGAGAGACCCAGTACTTC
>TRBJ2-1|TRBV27|NA|TRBD2
CASSPGRTLNEQFF
TGTGCCAGCAGTCCCGGGAGGACACTGAATGAGCAGTTCTTC
>TRBJ1-2|TRBV30|NA|NA
CAWSVTGLYGYTF
TGTGCCTGGAGTGTAACCGGGCTCTATGGCTACACCTTC
>TRBJ1-2|TRBV19|NA|NA
CASSIFEGRSGYTF
TGTGCCAGTAGTATCTTCGAAGGCCGAAGTGGCTACACCTTC
>TRBJ2-1|TRBV4-2|NA|TRBD2
CASSQTSSGGPGYNEQFF
TGTGCCAGCAGCCAAACATCTAGCGGGGGCCCGGGATACAATGAGCAGTTCTTC
>TRBJ2-3|TRBV9|NA|TRBD2
CASSVYTSGRAGTDTQYF
TGTGCCAGCAGCGTCTATACTAGCGGGAGGGCCGGAACAGATACGCAGTATTTT
>TRBJ2-7|TRBV10-2|NA|TRBD2
CASSGTSGAYEQYF
TGCGCCAGCAGTGGGACTAGCGGCGCCTACGAGCAGTACTTC
>TRBJ1-1|TRBV7-9|few|TRBD1
CASRQTGAAFF
TGTGCCAGCAGACAGACAGGGGCAGCTTTCTTT
>TRBJ2-5|TRBV25-1|NA|NA
CASNKGGPETQYF
TGTGCCAGCAACAAGGGGGGGCCCGAGACCCAGTACTTC
>TRBJ1-6|TRBV15|few|NA
CATSRDPKMGSPLHF
TGTGCCACCAGCAGAGATCCCAAAATGGGATCACCCCTCCACTTT
>TRBJ2-1|TRBV6-5|NA|TRBD1
CASSRQGESEQFF
TGTGCCAGCAGTCGTCAGGGGGAGAGTGAGCAGTTCTTC
>TRBJ1-5|TRBV2|few|TRBD1
CASGQGEIQPQHF
TGTGCCAGCGGACAGGGCGAGATTCAGCCCCAGCATTTT
>TRBJ2-7|TRBV18|NA|NA
CASSPQGAQGTYEQYF
TGTGCCAGCTCACCTCAAGGGGCACAGGGCACCTACGAGCAGTACTTC
>TRBJ2-5|TRBV30|few|NA
CAWSVSRETQYF
TGTGCCTGGAGTGTTAGTAGAGAGACCCAGTACTTC
>TRBJ1-4|TRBV9|NA|NA
CASSLSKATNEKLFF
TGTGCCAGCAGCCTCTCGAAAGCAACTAATGAAAAACTGTTTTTT
>TRBJ2-7|TRBV7-2|NA|NA
CASRPGTLYEQYF
TGTGCCAGCAGGCCCGGGACACTCTACGAGCAGTACTTC
>TRBJ1-2|TRBV7-2|NA|NA
CASSLVILPNYGYTF
TGTGCCAGCAGCTTAGTTATCCTTCCGAACTATGGCTACACCTTC
>TRBJ2-3|TRBV4-1|few|NA
CARGGTRGTDTQYF
TGCGCCAGGGGGGGTACTAGGGGCACAGATACGCAGTATTTT
>TRBJ2-5|TRBV7-2|NA|TRBD2
CASRPSGGAGETQYF
TGTGCCAGCAGACCGAGCGGGGGGGCCGGAGAGACCCAGTACTTC
>TRBJ1-2|TRBV2|NA|NA
CASSERGREYGYTF
TGTGCCAGCAGTGAACGGGGCAGGGAATATGGCTACACCTTC
>TRBJ2-1|TRBV5-4|NA|NA
CASSLGYPNEQFF
TGTGCCAGCAGCTTGGGGTATCCCAATGAGCAGTTCTTC
>TRBJ2-3|TRBV10-3|NA|TRBD2
CATGSGSHTQYF
TGTGCCACAGGAAGCGGGAGCCATACGCAGTATTTT
>TRBJ2-5|TRBV9|NA|TRBD1
CASSWTGEETQYF
TGTGCCAGCAGCTGGACAGGGGAAGAGACCCAGTACTTC
>TRBJ1-2|TRBV25-1|NA|NA
CASSEYGQYYGYTF
TGTGCCAGCAGTGAATACGGACAGTACTATGGCTACACCTTC
>TRBJ2-5|TRBV6-1|NA|TRBD1
CASSVSGGETQYF
TGTGCCAGTTCAGTATCAGGGGGCGAGACCCAGTACTTC
>TRBJ1-2|TRBV29-1|once|NA
CSVKRMGPYGYTF
TGCAGCGTTAAAAGAATGGGGCCCTATGGCTACACCTTC
>TRBJ2-3|TRBV2|NA|NA
CASSYRTVADTQYF
TGTGCCAGCAGCTACCGGACCGTCGCAGATACGCAGTATTTT
>TRBJ1-5|TRBV30|NA|NA
CAWSVRDRQPQHF
TGTGCCTGGAGTGTAAGGGATCGACAGCCCCAGCATTTT
>TRBJ1-6|TRBV6-1|NA|NA
CASSEGSYSPLHF
TGTGCCAGCAGTGAGGGCTCCTATTCACCCCTCCACTTT
>TRBJ2-7|TRBV5-1|once|TRBD1
CASSTGQGFTYEQYF
TGCGCCAGCAGCACCGGACAGGGATTTACCTACGAGCAGTACTTC
>TRBJ1-2|TRBV10-3|NA|TRBD1
CAITGDYGYTF
TGTGCCATTACAGGGGACTATGGCTACACCTTC
>TRBJ1-6|TRBV23-1|NA|TRBD1
CASRPVDRGSPLHF
TGCGCCAGCAGGCCTGTGGACAGGGGTTCACCCCTCCACTTT
>TRBJ2-1|TRBV7-2|NA|NA
CASSSKWGGVNEQFF
TGTGCCAGCAGCTCCAAGTGGGGGGGCGTGAATGAGCAGTTCTTC
>TRBJ2-2|TRBV29-1|few|NA
CSVEGTANTGELFF
TGCAGCGTCGAAGGGACTGCTAACACCGGGGAGCTGTTTTTT
>TRBJ2-4|TRBV4-2|NA|TRBD2
CASSRDFLAAKGGAKNIQYF
TGTGCCAGCAGCCGCGATTTCCTAGCGGCCAAAGGTGGAGCCAAAAACATTCAGTACTTC
>TRBJ1-2|TRBV29-1|NA|NA
CSVESGGIYGYTF
TGCAGCGTTGAGAGCGGTGGGATCTATGGCTACACCTTC
>TRBJ2-6|TRBV6-5|NA|NA
CASRNSGANVLTF
TGTGCCAGCAGGAATTCTGGGGCCAACGTCCTGACTTTC
>TRBJ2-1|TRBV5-5|NA|NA
CASSLIGEQFF
TGTGCCAGCAGCTTGATCGGTGAGCAGTTCTTC